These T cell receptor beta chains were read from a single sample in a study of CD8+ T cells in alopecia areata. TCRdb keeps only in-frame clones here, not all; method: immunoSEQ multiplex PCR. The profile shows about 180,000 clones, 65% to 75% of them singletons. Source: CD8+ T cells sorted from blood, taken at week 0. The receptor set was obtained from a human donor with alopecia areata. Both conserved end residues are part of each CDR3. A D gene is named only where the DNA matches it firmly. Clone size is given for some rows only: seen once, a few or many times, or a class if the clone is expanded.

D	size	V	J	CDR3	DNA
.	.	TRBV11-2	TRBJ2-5	CASSLVPREHETQYF	TGTGCCAGCAGCTTAGTGCCCAGGGAACACGAGACCCAGTACTTC
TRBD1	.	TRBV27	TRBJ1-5	CASSERQGAGGQPQHF	TGTGCCAGCAGTGAGCGCCAGGGGGCAGGGGGTCAGCCCCAGCATTTT
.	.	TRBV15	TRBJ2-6	CATSSVFSGANVLTF	TGTGCCACCAGCAGTGTATTTTCTGGGGCCAACGTCCTGACTTTC
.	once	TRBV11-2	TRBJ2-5	CASSKDYQETQYF	TGTGCCAGCAGCAAAGACTACCAAGAGACCCAGTACTTC
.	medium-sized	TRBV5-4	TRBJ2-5	CASSPDRTGGETQYF	TGTGCCAGCAGCCCCGACAGGACCGGAGGGGAGACCCAGTACTTC
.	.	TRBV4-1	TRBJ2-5	CASSQEAREETQYF	TGCGCCAGCAGCCAAGAAGCTCGGGAGGAGACCCAGTACTTC
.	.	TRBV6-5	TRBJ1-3	CASGKSTRGNTIYF	TGTGCCAGCGGGAAATCGACAAGGGGAAACACCATATATTTT
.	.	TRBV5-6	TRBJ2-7	CASSLMAGSPYEQYF	TGTGCCAGCAGCTTGATGGCGGGATCCCCCTACGAGCAGTACTTC
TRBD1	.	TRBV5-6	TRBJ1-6	CASSLMGQDSYNSPLHF	TGTGCCAGCAGCTTGATGGGACAGGACTCCTATAATTCACCCCTCCACTTT
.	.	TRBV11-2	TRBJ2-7	CASSLTTEILYEQYF	TGTGCCAGCAGCCTGACTACCGAGATCCTATACGAGCAGTACTTC
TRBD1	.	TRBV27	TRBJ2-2	CASGPGQGANTGELFF	TGTGCCAGCGGACCGGGACAGGGAGCGAACACCGGGGAGCTGTTTTTT
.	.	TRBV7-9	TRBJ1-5	CASSLGGINQPQHF	TGTGCCAGCAGCTTGGGAGGAATCAATCAGCCCCAGCATTTT
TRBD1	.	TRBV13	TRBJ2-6	CASSEGTGAGANVLTF	TGTGCCAGCAGCGAGGGGACAGGGGCTGGGGCCAACGTCCTGACTTTC